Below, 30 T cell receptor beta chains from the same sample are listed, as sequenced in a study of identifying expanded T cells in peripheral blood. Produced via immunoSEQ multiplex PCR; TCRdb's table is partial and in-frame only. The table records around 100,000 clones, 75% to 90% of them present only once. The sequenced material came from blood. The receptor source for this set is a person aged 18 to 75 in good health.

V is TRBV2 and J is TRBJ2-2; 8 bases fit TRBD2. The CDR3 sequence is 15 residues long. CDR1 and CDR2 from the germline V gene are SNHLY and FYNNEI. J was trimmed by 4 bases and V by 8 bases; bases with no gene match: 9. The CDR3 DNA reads TGTGCCAGCGTGGGTCGCGGGGGGTTCACCGGGGAGCTGTTTTTT. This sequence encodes CASVGRGGFTGELFF.

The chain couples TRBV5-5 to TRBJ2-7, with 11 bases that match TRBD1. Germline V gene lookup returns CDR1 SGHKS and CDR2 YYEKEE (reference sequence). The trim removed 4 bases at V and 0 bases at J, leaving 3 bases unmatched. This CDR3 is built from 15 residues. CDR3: CASSQDRGLSYEQYF. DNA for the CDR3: TGTGCCAGCAGCCAGGACAGGGGGCTCTCCTACGAGCAGTACTTC.

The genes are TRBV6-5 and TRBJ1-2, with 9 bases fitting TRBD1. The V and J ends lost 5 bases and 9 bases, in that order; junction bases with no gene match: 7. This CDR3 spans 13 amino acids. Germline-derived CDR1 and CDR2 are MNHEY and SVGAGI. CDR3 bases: TGTGCCAGCAGTACTACAGGGGGCTTAAGCTACACCTTC. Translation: CASSTTGGLSYTF.

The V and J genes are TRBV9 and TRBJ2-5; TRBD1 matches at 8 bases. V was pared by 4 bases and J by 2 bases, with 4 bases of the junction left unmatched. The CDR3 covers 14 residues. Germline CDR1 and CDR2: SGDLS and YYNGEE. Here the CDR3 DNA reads TGTGCCAGCAGCACCACAGGGGGTCAAGAGACCCAGTACTTC. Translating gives CASSTTGGQETQYF.

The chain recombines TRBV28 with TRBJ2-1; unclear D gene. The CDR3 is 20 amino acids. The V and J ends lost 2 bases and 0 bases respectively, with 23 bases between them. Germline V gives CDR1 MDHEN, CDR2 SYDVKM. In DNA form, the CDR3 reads TGTGCCAGCAGTTTACGGATGGGTGGCGTGCTCACAAGCTCCTACAATGAGCAGTTCTTC. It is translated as CASSLRMGGVLTSSYNEQFF. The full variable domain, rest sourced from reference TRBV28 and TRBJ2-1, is DVKVTQSSRYLVKRTGEKVFLECVQDMDHENMFWYRQDPGLGLRLIYFSYDVKMKEKGDIPEGYSVSREKKERFSLILESASTNQTSMYLCASSLRMGGVLTSSYNEQFFGPGTRLTVL.

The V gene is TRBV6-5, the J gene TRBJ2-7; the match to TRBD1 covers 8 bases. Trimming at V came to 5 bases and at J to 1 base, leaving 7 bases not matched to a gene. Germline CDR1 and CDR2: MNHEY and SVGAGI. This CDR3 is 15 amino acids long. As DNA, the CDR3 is TGTGCCAGCAGTCCGACAGGGGAGCCGTCCTACGAGCAGTACTTC. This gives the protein CASSPTGEPSYEQYF.

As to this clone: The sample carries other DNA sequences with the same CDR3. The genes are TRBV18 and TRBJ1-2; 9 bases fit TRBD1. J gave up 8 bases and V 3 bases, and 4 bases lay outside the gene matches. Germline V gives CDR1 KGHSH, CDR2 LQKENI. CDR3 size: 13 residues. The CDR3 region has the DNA TGTGCCAGCTCACCCGGGACAGGGCAGGGCTACACCTTC. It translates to CASSPGTGQGYTF.

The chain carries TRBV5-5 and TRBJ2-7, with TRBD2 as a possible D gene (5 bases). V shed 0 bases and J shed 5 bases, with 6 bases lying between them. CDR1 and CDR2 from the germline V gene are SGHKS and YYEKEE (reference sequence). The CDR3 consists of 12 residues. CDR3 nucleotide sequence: TGTGCCAGCAGCTTGGTCGGGAACGAGCAGTACTTC. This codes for CASSLVGNEQYF. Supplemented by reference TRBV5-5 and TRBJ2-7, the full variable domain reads DAGVTQSPTHLIKTRGQQVTLRCSPISGHKSVSWYQQVLGQGPQFIFQYYEKEERGRGNFPDRFSARQFPNYSSELNVNALLLGDSALYLCASSLVGNEQYFGPGTRLTVT.

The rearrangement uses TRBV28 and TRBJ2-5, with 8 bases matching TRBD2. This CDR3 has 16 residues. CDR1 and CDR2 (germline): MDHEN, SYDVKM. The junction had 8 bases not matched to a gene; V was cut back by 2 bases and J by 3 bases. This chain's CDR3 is CASSLGSGSGEETQYF. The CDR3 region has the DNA TGTGCCAGCAGTTTAGGGTCGGGTAGCGGGGAAGAGACCCAGTACTTC.

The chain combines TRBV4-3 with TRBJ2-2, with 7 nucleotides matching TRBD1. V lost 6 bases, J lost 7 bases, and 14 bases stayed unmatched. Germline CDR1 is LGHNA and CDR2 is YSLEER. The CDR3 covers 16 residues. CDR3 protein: CASSQTLQGIHGELFF. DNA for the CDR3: TGCGCCAGCAGTCAAACCCTACAGGGGATCCACGGGGAGCTGTTTTTT.

The CDR3 here is CASANLYGGETQYF. The CDR3 region has the DNA TGTGCCAGCGCTAACCTTTACGGAGGAGAGACCCAGTACTTC. The V call is TRBV27, the J call TRBJ2-5, with D perhaps TRBD2 (5 bases). The V end lost 8 bases, the J end lost 4 bases, and 17 bases lay between the germline ends. Germline CDR1 and CDR2: MNHEY and SMNVEV (reference sequence). The CDR3 contains 14 residues.

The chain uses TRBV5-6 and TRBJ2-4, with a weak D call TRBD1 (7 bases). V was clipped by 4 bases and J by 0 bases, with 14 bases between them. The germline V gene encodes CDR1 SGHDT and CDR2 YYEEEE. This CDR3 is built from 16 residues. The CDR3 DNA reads TGTGCCAGCAGCGCGGGGACAGTCCTAGCCAAAAACATTCAGTACTTC. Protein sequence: CASSAGTVLAKNIQYF.

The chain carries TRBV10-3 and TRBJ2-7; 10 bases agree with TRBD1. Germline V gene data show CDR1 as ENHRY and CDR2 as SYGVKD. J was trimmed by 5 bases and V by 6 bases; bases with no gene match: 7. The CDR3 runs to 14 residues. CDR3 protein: CAIRPTGGFDEQYF. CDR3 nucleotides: TGTGCCATCAGGCCGACAGGGGGCTTCGACGAGCAGTACTTC.

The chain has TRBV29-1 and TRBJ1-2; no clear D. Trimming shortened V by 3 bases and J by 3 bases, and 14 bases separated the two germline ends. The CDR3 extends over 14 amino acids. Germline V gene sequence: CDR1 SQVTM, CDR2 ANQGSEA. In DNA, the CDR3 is TGCAGCGTTGACGCTCGGTTCGAGGACTATGGCTACACCTTC. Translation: CSVDARFEDYGYTF. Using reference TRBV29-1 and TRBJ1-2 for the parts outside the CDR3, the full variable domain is SAVISQKPSRDICQRGTSLTIQCQVDSQVTMMFWYRQQPGQSLTLIATANQGSEATYESGFVIDKFPISRPNLTFSTLTVSNMSPEDSSIYLCSVDARFEDYGYTFGSGTRLTVV.

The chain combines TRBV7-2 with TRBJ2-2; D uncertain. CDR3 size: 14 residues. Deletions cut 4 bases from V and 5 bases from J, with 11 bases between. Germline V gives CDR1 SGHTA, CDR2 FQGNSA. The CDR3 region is CASSYNWITGELFF. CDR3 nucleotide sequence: TGTGCCAGCAGCTATAACTGGATTACCGGGGAGCTGTTTTTT.

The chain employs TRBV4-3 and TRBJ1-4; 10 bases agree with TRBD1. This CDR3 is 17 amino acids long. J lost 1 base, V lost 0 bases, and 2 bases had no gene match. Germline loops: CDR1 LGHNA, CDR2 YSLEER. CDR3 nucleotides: TGCGCCAGCAGCCAAGAGGGGGACAGGGGAACTAATGAAAAACTGTTTTTT. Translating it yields CASSQEGDRGTNEKLFF.

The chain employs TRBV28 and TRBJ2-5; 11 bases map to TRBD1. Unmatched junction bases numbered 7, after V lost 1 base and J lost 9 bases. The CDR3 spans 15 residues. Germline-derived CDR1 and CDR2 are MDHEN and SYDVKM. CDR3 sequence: CASSLLYRDRGAQYF. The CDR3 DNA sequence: TGTGCCAGCAGTTTATTATACCGGGACAGGGGGGCCCAGTACTTC.

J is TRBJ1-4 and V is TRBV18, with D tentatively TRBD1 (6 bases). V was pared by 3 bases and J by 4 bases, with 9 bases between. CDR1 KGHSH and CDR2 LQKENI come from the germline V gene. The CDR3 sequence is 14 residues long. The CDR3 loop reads CASSPGHLNEKLFF. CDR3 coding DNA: TGTGCCAGCTCACCGGGACACCTTAATGAAAAACTGTTTTTT.

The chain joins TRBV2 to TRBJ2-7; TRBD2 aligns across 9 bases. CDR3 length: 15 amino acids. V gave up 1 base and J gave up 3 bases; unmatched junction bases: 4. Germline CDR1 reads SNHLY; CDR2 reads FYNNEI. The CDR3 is CASSEGRGGFYEQYF. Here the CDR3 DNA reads TGTGCCAGCAGTGAAGGGCGGGGGGGCTTCTACGAGCAGTACTTC.

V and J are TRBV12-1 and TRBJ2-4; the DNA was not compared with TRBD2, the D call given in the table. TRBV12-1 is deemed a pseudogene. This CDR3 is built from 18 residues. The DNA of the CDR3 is TGTGCCACCGACCTACTAGCGGGGGGCGAACTAGCCAAAAACATTCAGTACTTC. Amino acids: CATDLLAGGELAKNIQYF.

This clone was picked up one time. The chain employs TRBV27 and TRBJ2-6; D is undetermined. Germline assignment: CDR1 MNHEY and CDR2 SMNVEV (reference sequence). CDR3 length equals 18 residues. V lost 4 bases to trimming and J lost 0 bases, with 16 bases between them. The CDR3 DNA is TGTGCCAGCAGTTCCGTAAGGAGCTTACTCTCTGGGGCCAACGTCCTGACTTTC. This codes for CASSSVRSLLSGANVLTF. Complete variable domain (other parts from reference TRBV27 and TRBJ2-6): EAQVTQNPRYLITVTGKKLTVTCSQNMNHEYMSWYRQDPGLGLRQIYYSMNVEVTDKGDVPEGYKVSRKEKRNFPLILESPSPNQTSLYFCASSSVRSLLSGANVLTFGAGSRLTVL.

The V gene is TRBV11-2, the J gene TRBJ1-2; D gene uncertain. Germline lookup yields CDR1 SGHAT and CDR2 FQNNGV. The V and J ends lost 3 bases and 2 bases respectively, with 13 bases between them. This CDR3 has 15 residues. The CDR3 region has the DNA TGTGCCAGCAGCTTTTCGACTACAGCGAACTATGGCTACACCTTC. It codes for CASSFSTTANYGYTF.

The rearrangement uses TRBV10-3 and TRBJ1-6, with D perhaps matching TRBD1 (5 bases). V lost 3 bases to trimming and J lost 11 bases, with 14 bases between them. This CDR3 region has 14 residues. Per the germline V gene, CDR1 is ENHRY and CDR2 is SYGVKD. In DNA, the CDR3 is TGTGCCATCAGTGACGGGGGAGGAATGACACCCCTCCACTTT. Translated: CAISDGGGMTPLHF.

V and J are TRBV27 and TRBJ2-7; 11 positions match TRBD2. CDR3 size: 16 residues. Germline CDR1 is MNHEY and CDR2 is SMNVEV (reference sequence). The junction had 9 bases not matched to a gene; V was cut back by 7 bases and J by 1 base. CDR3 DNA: TGTGCCAGCACCCCAACCGGGACTAGCGGTTCCTACGAGCAGTACTTC. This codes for CASTPTGTSGSYEQYF.

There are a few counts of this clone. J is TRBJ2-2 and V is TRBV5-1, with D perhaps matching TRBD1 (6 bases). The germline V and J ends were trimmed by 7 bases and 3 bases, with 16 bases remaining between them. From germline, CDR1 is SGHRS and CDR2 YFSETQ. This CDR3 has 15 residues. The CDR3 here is CASGGGSMDTGELFF. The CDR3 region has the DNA TGCGCCAGCGGTGGGGGCTCGATGGACACCGGGGAGCTGTTTTTT. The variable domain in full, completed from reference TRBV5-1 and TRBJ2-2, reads KAGVTQTPRYLIKTRGQQVTLSCSPISGHRSVSWYQQTPGQGLQFLFEYFSETQRNKGNFPGRFSGRQFSNSRSEMNVSTLELGDSALYLCASGGGSMDTGELFFGEGSRLTVL.

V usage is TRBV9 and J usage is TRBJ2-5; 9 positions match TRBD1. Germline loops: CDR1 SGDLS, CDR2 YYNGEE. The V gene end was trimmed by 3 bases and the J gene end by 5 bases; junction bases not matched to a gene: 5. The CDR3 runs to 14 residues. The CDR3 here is CASSGGTGWETQYF. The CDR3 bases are TGTGCCAGCAGCGGCGGGACAGGGTGGGAGACCCAGTACTTC.

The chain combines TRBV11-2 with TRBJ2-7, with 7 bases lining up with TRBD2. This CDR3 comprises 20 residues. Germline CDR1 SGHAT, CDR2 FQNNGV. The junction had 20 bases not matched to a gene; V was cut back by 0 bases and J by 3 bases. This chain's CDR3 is CASSLDKSGGGILEIYEQYF. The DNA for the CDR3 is TGTGCCAGCAGCTTAGATAAATCCGGGGGAGGGATACTGGAGATCTACGAGCAGTACTTC. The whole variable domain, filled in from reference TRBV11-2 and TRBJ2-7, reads EAGVAQSPRYKIIEKRQSVAFWCNPISGHATLYWYQQILGQGPKLLIQFQNNGVVDDSQLPKDRFSAERLKGVDSTLKIQPAKLEDSAVYLCASSLDKSGGGILEIYEQYFGPGTRLTVT.

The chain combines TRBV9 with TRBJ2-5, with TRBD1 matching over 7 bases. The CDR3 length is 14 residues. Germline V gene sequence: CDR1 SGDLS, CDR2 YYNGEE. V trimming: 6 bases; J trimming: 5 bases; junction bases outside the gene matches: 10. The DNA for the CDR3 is TGTGCCAGCATCAAATCGAGGGGGCAGGAGACCCAGTACTTC. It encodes CASIKSRGQETQYF.

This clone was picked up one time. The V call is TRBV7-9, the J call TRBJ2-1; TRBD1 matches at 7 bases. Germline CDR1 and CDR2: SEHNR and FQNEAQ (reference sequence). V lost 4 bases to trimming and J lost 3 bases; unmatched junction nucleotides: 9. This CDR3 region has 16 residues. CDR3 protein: CASSSWTGPFYNEQFF. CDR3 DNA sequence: TGTGCCAGCAGCTCCTGGACAGGTCCTTTCTACAATGAGCAGTTCTTC. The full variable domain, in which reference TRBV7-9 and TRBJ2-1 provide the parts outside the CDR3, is DTGVSQNPRHKITKRGQNVTFRCDPISEHNRLYWYRQTLGQGPEFLTYFQNEAQLEKSRLLSDRFSAERPKGSFSTLEIQRTEQGDSAMYLCASSSWTGPFYNEQFFGPGTRLTVL.

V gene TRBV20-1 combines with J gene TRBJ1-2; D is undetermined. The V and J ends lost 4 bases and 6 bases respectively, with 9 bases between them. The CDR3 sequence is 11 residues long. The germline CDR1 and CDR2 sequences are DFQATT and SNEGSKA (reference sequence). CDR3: CSAMSSHGYTF. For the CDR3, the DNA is TGCAGTGCTATGAGCAGCCATGGCTACACCTTC.